The 32 T cell receptor beta chains in this list originate from one sample, sequenced in a study of monozygotic twins with inflammatory bowel disease. TCRdb re-called the 5' RACE reads; every CDR3 protein appears as one record, without DNA. This sample's table reports around 200,000 distinct CDR3 sequences. Material for sequencing was blood. Receptors were obtained from a human donor with ulcerative colitis or Crohn's disease, or a healthy co-twin of an affected twin (not recorded which).

The chain carries TRBV5-1 and TRBJ1-2; TCRdb designates TRBD1, a call that cannot be tested without DNA. Germline V gene data show CDR1 as SGHRS and CDR2 as YFSETQ. The CDR3 consists of 14 residues. The CDR3 region is CASNEGGSLYGYTF.

This chain connects TRBV19 to TRBJ2-1; TCRdb indicates TRBD1, and absent DNA this call remains unverified. The CDR3 is made up of 14 amino acids. Germline CDR1 LNHDA, CDR2 SQIVND (reference sequence). The CDR3 reads CASSPQGVNNEQFF.

The gene calls are TRBV7-8 and TRBJ2-7. Germline values: CDR1 SGHVS, CDR2 FQNEAQ. There are 15 residues in the CDR3. CDR3 sequence reads: CASSLRGGNAYEQYF.

The chain couples TRBV5-1 to TRBJ1-1. This CDR3 contains 13 residues. Germline lookup yields CDR1 SGHRS and CDR2 YFSETQ. CDR3 loop: CASSFLKETEAFF.

This sequence joins TRBV7-2 and TRBJ2-5; checking the TCRdb D call of TRBD1 is not possible without DNA. CDR1 and CDR2 from the germline V gene are SGHTA and FQGNSA. The CDR3 runs 16 residues. The CDR3 loop is CASSLGGGAGAATQYF. Using reference TRBV7-2 and TRBJ2-5 for the parts outside the CDR3, the full variable domain is GAGVSQSPSNKVTEKGKDVELRCDPISGHTALYWYRQSLGQGLEFLIYFQGNSAPDKSGLPSDRFSAERTGGSVSTLTIQRTQQEDSAVYLCASSLGGGAGAATQYFGPGTRLLVL.

This chain uses TRBV19 with TRBJ1-2; without DNA, the TCRdb call of TRBD1 cannot be checked. Germline V CDR1 and CDR2: LNHDA, SQIVND (reference sequence). CDR3 length equals 15 residues. CDR3: CASRGTGEFNYGYTF.

The chain has TRBV10-2 and TRBJ1-1; TCRdb reports TRBD1, a call that lacks DNA to check it against. Germline V gene lookup returns CDR1 WSHSY and CDR2 SAAADI. The CDR3 has 13 residues. The CDR3 spells CASSGQMNTEAFF.

V is TRBV7-8 and J is TRBJ2-7; the D call from TCRdb, TRBD1, cannot be confirmed without DNA. The CDR3 contains 15 residues. Germline lookup yields CDR1 SGHVS and CDR2 FQNEAQ. CDR3 sequence reads: CASSLARGYIYEQYF. Supplemented by reference TRBV7-8 and TRBJ2-7, the full variable domain reads GAGVSQSPRYKVAKRGQDVALRCDPISGHVSLFWYQQALGQGPEFLTYFQNEAQLDKSGLPSDRFFAERPEGSVSTLKIQRTQQEDSAVYLCASSLARGYIYEQYFGPGTRLTVT.

This rearrangement joins TRBV7-9 to TRBJ2-7; checking the TCRdb D call of TRBD2 is not possible without DNA. The length of the CDR3 is 16 residues. Germline-derived CDR1 and CDR2 are SEHNR and FQNEAQ (reference sequence). The CDR3 region is CASNSEGLREPYEQYF.

This CDR3 is CASSETGTAAWSPLHF. V gene TRBV9 combines with J gene TRBJ1-6; the TCRdb D gene call, TRBD1, has no DNA to confirm it. Germline-derived CDR1 and CDR2 are SGDLS and YYNGEE. The CDR3 is 16 amino acids. Looking up the rest from reference TRBV9 and TRBJ1-6 gives the full variable domain: DSGVTQTPKHLITATGQRVTLRCSPRSGDLSVYWYQQSLDQGLQFLIQYYNGEERAKGNILERFSAQQFPDLHSELNLSSLELGDSALYFCASSETGTAAWSPLHFGNGTRLTVT.

The chain combines TRBV11-2 with TRBJ2-3; TCRdb proposes TRBD1, but this gene call is untestable without DNA. Per the germline V gene, CDR1 is SGHAT and CDR2 is FQNNGV. The CDR3 length is 18 residues. CDR3 sequence: CASSLVWVTGGRTDTQYF.

J is TRBJ1-2 and V is TRBV7-8; TCRdb picks TRBD1, but there is no DNA to check that call. Germline V gene lookup returns CDR1 SGHVS and CDR2 FQNEAQ. The CDR3 extends over 14 amino acids. The CDR3 protein is CASSFRPRSYGYTF.

The CDR3 loop is CATAQGADGYTF. V and J are TRBV12-3 or TRBV12-4 and TRBJ1-2; the D call from TCRdb, TRBD1, cannot be confirmed without DNA. The CDR3 spans 12 residues.

The CDR3 region is CASKGGSYEQYF. The rearrangement uses TRBV2 and TRBJ2-7; the D gene TCRdb calls, TRBD1, cannot be checked with no DNA. Germline lookup yields CDR1 SNHLY and CDR2 FYNNEI. The CDR3 contains 12 residues.

The rearrangement links TRBV6-5 to TRBJ1-5. This CDR3 has 13 residues. The germline gives CDR1 MNHEY, CDR2 SVGAGI. The CDR3 loop is CASSPNSNQPQHF.

This chain uses TRBV5-5 with TRBJ1-1. The CDR3 extends over 15 amino acids. The germline gives CDR1 SGHKS, CDR2 YYEKEE (reference sequence). The chain's CDR3 is CASSLGLGGNTEAFF.

The chain is built from TRBV19 and TRBJ1-5; TCRdb's assignment of TRBD1 cannot be checked, as there is no DNA. CDR1 and CDR2 from the germline V gene are LNHDA and SQIVND (reference sequence). There are 15 residues in the CDR3. The CDR3 spells CASNENLQGAQPQHF.

The CDR3 loop reads CASSVPTANYGYTF. The rearrangement joins TRBV7-2 to TRBJ1-2. Germline CDR1 and CDR2: SGHTA and FQGNSA. The CDR3 spans 14 residues.

This sequence joins TRBV28 and TRBJ2-5; TCRdb gives TRBD1 as the D gene, but with no DNA this cannot be confirmed. This CDR3 is built from 13 residues. Per germline, CDR1 MDHEN and CDR2 SYDVKM. The CDR3 is CASSSGQQETQYF.

The J gene is TRBJ2-2, the V gene TRBV5-1. The CDR3 loop spans 16 amino acids. Germline loops: CDR1 SGHRS, CDR2 YFSETQ. The CDR3 sequence: CASSLGVQSNTGELFF.

CDR3: CSAPKGRDRNTEAFF. J is TRBJ1-1 and V is TRBV20-1. Germline CDR1 DFQATT, CDR2 SNEGSKA (reference sequence). There are 15 residues in the CDR3.

The CDR3 sequence: CSARSFLGDVPGYTF. The chain is built from TRBV20-1 and TRBJ1-2; TCRdb calls TRBD1, which cannot be checked without DNA. The CDR3 is made up of 15 amino acids. Germline CDR1 is DFQATT and CDR2 is SNEGSKA (reference sequence).

The chain carries TRBV5-1 and TRBJ2-5. CDR3 length: 14 amino acids. The V gene's germline CDR1 is SGHRS and CDR2 YFSETQ. The CDR3 protein is CASSWGLTQETQYF.

This CDR3 is CSAPNEGQGGGYTF. The chain combines TRBV20-1 with TRBJ1-2; TCRdb reports TRBD1, a call that lacks DNA to check it against. The CDR3 has 14 residues. Per germline, CDR1 DFQATT and CDR2 SNEGSKA (reference sequence).

V usage is TRBV5-1 and J usage is TRBJ1-5. This CDR3 comprises 15 residues. Germline values: CDR1 SGHRS, CDR2 YFSETQ. The CDR3 protein is CASSFAGERDQPQHF. Full variable domain (missing parts from reference TRBV5-1 and TRBJ1-5): KAGVTQTPRYLIKTRGQQVTLSCSPISGHRSVSWYQQTPGQGLQFLFEYFSETQRNKGNFPGRFSGRQFSNSRSEMNVSTLELGDSALYLCASSFAGERDQPQHFGDGTRLSIL.

The chain has TRBV6-1 and TRBJ1-1; TCRdb's D call, TRBD1, is unchecked because there is no DNA. CDR3 size: 14 residues. Germline V gene data show CDR1 as MNHNS and CDR2 as SASEGT. The chain's CDR3 is CASSPQGGTGEAFF.

The chain links TRBV5-6 to TRBJ1-1. The CDR3 runs 15 residues. CDR1 and CDR2 (germline): SGHDT, YYEEEE. The CDR3 sequence is CASSGWRAGDTEAFF.

The chain recombines TRBV6-1 with TRBJ1-1. Germline V gene data show CDR1 as MNHNS and CDR2 as SASEGT. This CDR3 comprises 13 residues. CDR3 sequence reads: CASSEGGSTEAFF.

The chain has TRBV7-8 and TRBJ2-1; there is no DNA to check the TCRdb D call of TRBD1. Germline values: CDR1 SGHVS, CDR2 FQNEAQ. The CDR3 runs 14 residues. Here the CDR3 reads CASSSWTGFNEQFF.

The gene calls are TRBV10-2 and TRBJ1-4. The CDR3 contains 11 residues. CDR1 and CDR2 (germline): WSHSY, SAAADI. CDR3 in amino acids: CASLRDEKLFF.

The chain joins TRBV5-8 to TRBJ2-5; TCRdb indicates TRBD1, and absent DNA this call remains unverified. In germline, CDR1 is SGHTS, CDR2 YDEGEE. This CDR3 is built from 11 residues. The CDR3 protein is CASNPWGTQYF.

CDR3 residues: CASSLSGLQNTGELFF. This sequence joins TRBV5-1 and TRBJ2-2; TCRdb's D call, TRBD1, is unchecked because there is no DNA. The CDR3 has 16 amino acids. CDR1 SGHRS and CDR2 YFSETQ come from the germline V gene.